This T cell receptor beta chain was profiled in a study of cytomegalovirus exposure and HLA in healthy donors. Study-level points and caveats: In a later analysis, parvovirus B19, influenza, CMV and Epstein-Barr virus appeared linked to several top co-occurrence clusters.

The PCR ran on 60 Vbeta and 13 Jbeta primers. Assay used: immunoSEQ multiplex PCR; TCRdb lists only in-frame clones, some missing. The sample records about 160,000 clones, under 85% being singletons. J gave up 5 bases and V 8 bases, and 9 bases lay outside the gene matches. Germline V CDR1 and CDR2: SQVTM, ANQGSEA. CDR3 length equals 13 residues. Concerning this clone itself: Its specificity is unknown.

The sequenced sample consisted of PBMCs. The receptor was isolated from a man aged 45-65 years in good health and CMV-seropositive. V is TRBV29-1 and J is TRBJ2-1; 7 positions agree with TRBD2. The CDR3 reads CSSDRDYDNEQFF. The CDR3 nucleotides are TGCAGCTCTGATAGGGACTACGACAATGAGCAGTTCTTC.